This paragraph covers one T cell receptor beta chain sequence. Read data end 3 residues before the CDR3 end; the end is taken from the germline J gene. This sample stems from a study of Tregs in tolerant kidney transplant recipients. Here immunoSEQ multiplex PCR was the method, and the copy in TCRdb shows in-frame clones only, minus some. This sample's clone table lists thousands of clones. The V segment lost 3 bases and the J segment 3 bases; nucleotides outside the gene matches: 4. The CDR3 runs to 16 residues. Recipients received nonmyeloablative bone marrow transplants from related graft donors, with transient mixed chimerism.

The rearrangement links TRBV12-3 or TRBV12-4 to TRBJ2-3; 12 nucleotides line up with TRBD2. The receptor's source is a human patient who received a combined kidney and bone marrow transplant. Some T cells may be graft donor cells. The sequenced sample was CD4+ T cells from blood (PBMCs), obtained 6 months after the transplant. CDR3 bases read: TGTGCCAGCAGTTTGCGACTAGCGGGAGATACAGATACG. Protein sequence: CASSLRLAGDTDT. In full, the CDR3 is CASSLRLAGDTDTQYF.